This TCR beta chain comes out of a study of immune cell composition in non-small cell lung cancer. Whole-study results and caveats: No significant correlation existed between pack-years smoked and tumour clonality. It was not proven that tumour-reactive clones equal dominant tumour-associated clones. Overall clonality, unlike maximal tumour-associated clone frequency, did not predict TIL reactivity. Clones >0.5% enriched in tumour were rarer in adenocarcinoma (around 35%) than squamous (about 80%).

This clone was counted between two and nine times. The antigen remains undetermined. TCRdb's copy holds only in-frame clones and misses some; the assay was immunoSEQ multiplex PCR. Among some 2,200 clones listed, over 60% were seen once. The CDR3 is made up of 13 amino acids. Germline V gene lookup returns CDR1 MNHNS and CDR2 SASEGT. V lost 6 bases and J lost 5; bases outside the gene matches: 3. The normal lung sample lay at least 3 cm, and maximally far, from the tumour. The rearrangement uses TRBV6-1 and TRBJ2-2, with 7 positions matching TRBD1. The receptor comes from a human donor with non-small cell lung cancer. The sequenced sample was non-adjacent lung tissue. CDR3 DNA sequence: TGTGCCAGCAGGACAGGGAGAACCGGGGAGCTGTTTTTT. Protein: CASRTGRTGELFF.